This TCR beta chain was sequenced in a study of blood T cell repertoires in COVID-19. Looking at the study overall: Material from acute and convalescent COVID-19 was sourced from the United States, Italy and Spain.

TCRdb's copy holds only in-frame clones and misses some; the assay was immunoSEQ multiplex PCR. Counted here are around 67,000 clones, roughly 85% occurring once; the ten biggest clones make up roughly 19%. CDR3 length: 16 residues. V lost 3 bases and J 0 bases, leaving 12 bases between the germline ends. CDR1 is LNHDA, CDR2 SQIVND, per germline (reference sequence). Material for sequencing was peripheral blood. The sequence came from an elderly woman with acute or convalescent COVID-19. The V and J genes are TRBV19 and TRBJ2-4; the D is unclear. The CDR3 sequence is CASSMADTLAKNIQYF. The DNA for the CDR3 is TGTGCCAGTAGTATGGCAGATACCTTAGCCAAAAACATTCAGTACTTC.